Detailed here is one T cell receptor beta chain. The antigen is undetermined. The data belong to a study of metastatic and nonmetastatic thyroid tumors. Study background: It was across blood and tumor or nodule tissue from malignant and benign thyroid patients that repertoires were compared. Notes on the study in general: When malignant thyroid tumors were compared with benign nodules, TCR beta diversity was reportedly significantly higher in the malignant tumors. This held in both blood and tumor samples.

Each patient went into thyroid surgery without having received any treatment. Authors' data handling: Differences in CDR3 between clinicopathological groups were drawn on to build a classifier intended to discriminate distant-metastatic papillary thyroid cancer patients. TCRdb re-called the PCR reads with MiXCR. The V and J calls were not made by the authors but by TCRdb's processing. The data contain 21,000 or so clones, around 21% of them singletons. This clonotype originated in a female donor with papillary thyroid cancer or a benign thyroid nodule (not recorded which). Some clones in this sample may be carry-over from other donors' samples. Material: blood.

The CDR3 coding sequence is TGTGCCAGCAGCTTGGGGTCGTCGAGAGTAGATACGCAGTATTTT. As protein: CASSLGSSRVDTQYF. The genes are TRBV5-5 and TRBJ2-3, with D uncertain. V lost 0 bases, J lost 5 bases, and 13 bases lay in between. The germline gives CDR1 SGHKS, CDR2 YYEKEE (reference sequence). This CDR3 region has 15 residues. The full variable domain, in which reference TRBV5-5 and TRBJ2-3 provide the parts outside the CDR3, is DAGVTQSPTHLIKTRGQQVTLRCSPISGHKSVSWYQQVLGQGPQFIFQYYEKEERGRGNFPDRFSARQFPNYSSELNVNALLLGDSALYLCASSLGSSRVDTQYFGPGTRLTVL.